The subject of this entry is one T cell receptor (beta chain). Assay: immunoSEQ multiplex PCR; the TCRdb copy retains only in-frame clones and omits some. The data show approximately 5,400 clones, more than 60% seen once. The germline V gene has CDR1 SGHVS and CDR2 FQNEAQ. The V and J ends lost 2 bases and 1 base respectively, with 6 bases between them. The CDR3 has 13 amino acids. This sample was taken from a study of high-grade serous ovarian cancer treatment subgroups. Tumor samples were taken before definitive surgery or chemotherapy. This chain links TRBV7-8 with TRBJ2-7; no clear D gene. The TCR was taken from a human patient with high-grade serous ovarian cancer. The sample taken for sequencing was tumor tissue. The CDR3 coding sequence is TGTGCCAGCAGCTTATCCCCATCCTACGAGCAGTACTTC. Protein: CASSLSPSYEQYF.